This T cell receptor beta chain was observed in a study of blood T cell repertoires in COVID-19. Looking at the study overall: Italy, Spain and the United States were the sources of the convalescent and acute COVID-19 samples.

Original data processing: Reference gene primer amplification in the assay estimated nucleated cell counts. Clones were sequenced by immunoSEQ multiplex PCR, and TCRdb holds only the in-frame ones, with some missing. The V and J calls and clone size come from that table; D and trimming were worked out from the DNA. The sample has tens of thousands of clones; 75% to 90% are singletons. Germline V gene sequence: CDR1 PRHDT, CDR2 FYEKMQ (reference sequence). V lost 4 bases to trimming and J lost 4 bases; unmatched junction nucleotides: 8. The CDR3 extends over 16 amino acids. The chain has TRBV13 and TRBJ2-2; 8 bases fit TRBD1. Sequencing was carried out using peripheral blood. This TCR derives from a man aged 25 to 45 with acute or convalescent COVID-19. The CDR3 DNA follows: TGTGCCAGCAGCTCCCGGACAGGGCATACCACCGGGGAGCTGTTTTTT. Protein sequence: CASSSRTGHTTGELFF.